This T cell receptor beta chain is drawn from a study of OX40 agonist ivuxolimab in advanced cancers. Study-wide context: In this trial design, patients received ivuxolimab intravenously at 0.01 to 10 mg/kg every 2 weeks. Checkpoint inhibitors had been given previously to approximately 40% of patients. Two patients with cutaneous melanoma and one with hepatocellular carcinoma, three in total, showed partial responses.

Only in-frame clones appear in the TCRdb table, and some are missing; sequencing was by immunoSEQ multiplex PCR. In the table there are over 75,000 clones, approximately 94% of which are singletons. The CDR3 extends over 15 amino acids. The V end was cut by 2 bases, the J end by 3 bases, with 11 bases between. Looked up from germline, CDR1 is MNHEY and CDR2 is SMNVEV (reference sequence). The chain employs TRBV27 and TRBJ2-1; a weak D match, TRBD1 (5 bases). The source of this sequence is an adult with an advanced solid tumor such as melanoma, head and neck, liver or kidney cancer. Sample: CD4+ or CD8+ T cells sorted from blood, taken in a trial of the OX40 agonist ivuxolimab. The CDR3 sequence is CASSLRGPNYNEQFF. For the CDR3, the DNA is TGTGCCAGCAGTTTAAGGGGCCCCAACTACAATGAGCAGTTCTTC.